This T cell receptor (beta chain) is from a study of OX40 agonist ivuxolimab in advanced cancers. As for the study in general: A mean age of approximately 58 years, range about 20 to 90, was recorded, and approximately 85% were male. Having had anti-PD-1, anti-PD-L1 or anti-CTLA-4 therapy before was allowed, and more than 35% had some.

The CDR3 loop spans 16 amino acids. V dropped 5 bases and J dropped 2; count of bases not matched to a gene: 11. Looked up from germline, CDR1 is SGHTA and CDR2 is FQGTGA. Here immunoSEQ multiplex PCR was the method, and the copy in TCRdb shows in-frame clones only, minus some. The sample holds under 85,000 clones; about nine tenths are singletons and the top ten take around 2.9%. The receptor's source is an adult with an advanced solid tumor such as melanoma, head and neck, liver or kidney cancer. The sample was CD4+ or CD8+ T cells sorted from blood, taken in a trial of the OX40 agonist ivuxolimab. The chain recombines TRBV7-3 with TRBJ2-7, with 8 bases that match TRBD2. The CDR3 sequence: CASSPGGPAGTYEQYF. CDR3 DNA sequence: TGTGCCAGCAGCCCGGGGGGGCCGGCGGGAACCTACGAGCAGTACTTC.